One and the same sample provided the 6 T cell receptor beta chains below, sequenced in a study of ipilimumab plus nivolumab after autologous stem cell transplantation. Some clones are missing from TCRdb's copy, which holds only in-frame ones; the method was immunoSEQ multiplex PCR. The data contain 15,000 to 20,000 clones, roughly 80% of them singletons. The source was PBMCs, collected in a trial of ipilimumab plus nivolumab as post-transplant consolidation. These receptor sequences come from a male donor with diffuse large B-cell lymphoma.

The gene calls are TRBV5-1 and TRBJ2-7; 7 bases line up with TRBD1. J gave up 4 bases and V 0 bases, and 7 bases lay outside the gene matches. This CDR3 is 15 amino acids long. CDR1 is SGHRS, CDR2 YFSETQ, per germline. The chain's CDR3 is CASSLAPRDRYEQYF. In DNA, the CDR3 is TGCGCCAGCAGCTTGGCTCCTAGGGACAGATACGAGCAGTACTTC.

The chain uses TRBV2 and TRBJ1-5, with TRBD1 matching 9 bases. This CDR3 spans 14 amino acids. Trimming cost V 4 bases and J 7 bases; bases outside gene matches: 5. Germline V gene data show CDR1 as SNHLY and CDR2 as FYNNEI. For the CDR3, the DNA is TGTGCCAGCAGTGTGGGACAGGGCCAACAGCCCCAGCATTTT. Translated: CASSVGQGQQPQHF.

J is TRBJ2-3 and V is TRBV7-3; 8 nucleotides agree with TRBD2. Germline CDR1 reads SGHTA; CDR2 reads FQGTGA. The V segment lost 6 bases and the J segment 1 base; nucleotides outside the gene matches: 3. This CDR3 is 14 amino acids long. This CDR3 is CASRLAAGTDTQYF. CDR3 DNA sequence: TGTGCCAGCAGACTAGCGGCCGGCACAGATACGCAGTATTTT. The whole variable domain, remainder taken from reference TRBV7-3 and TRBJ2-3, is GAGVSQTPSNKVTEKGKYVELRCDPISGHTALYWYRQSLGQGPEFLIYFQGTGAADDSGLPNDRFFAVRPEGSVSTLKIQRTERGDSAVYLCASRLAAGTDTQYFGPGTRLTVL.

The chain is built from TRBV30 and TRBJ2-1; the D is unclear. Germline CDR1 is GTSNPN and CDR2 is SVGIG (reference sequence). The V end lost 0 bases, the J end lost 1 base, and 16 bases lay between the germline ends. The CDR3 extends over 17 amino acids. The CDR3 sequence is CAWSVKPLRTSYNEQFF. CDR3 in DNA: TGTGCCTGGAGTGTAAAACCGCTGCGAACTTCCTACAATGAGCAGTTCTTC.

This chain links TRBV18 with TRBJ2-4; D not certain. The germline CDR1 and CDR2 sequences are KGHSH and LQKENI. Trimming removed 3 bases at V and 0 bases at J, with 15 bases between. The CDR3 has 17 amino acids. The CDR3 loop is CASSPRPADLAKNIQYF. The CDR3 nucleotides are TGTGCCAGCTCACCCAGACCGGCTGATCTAGCCAAAAACATTCAGTACTTC.

This chain joins TRBV9 and TRBJ2-5; the D is unclear. V lost 1 base to trimming and J lost 5 bases, with 9 bases between them. The CDR3 has 13 residues. Germline V lookup: CDR1 SGDLS, CDR2 YYNGEE. Written as DNA, the CDR3 is TGTGCCAGCAGCGTACACCCCGCGGAGACCCAGTACTTC. Protein: CASSVHPAETQYF.